Listed here is a single T cell receptor beta chain. The target antigen is unknown. The source of the sample is a study of beta chain features in type 1 diabetes. Study-level points and caveats: PCR, the amplification step, might favor shorter templates, equally in patients and controls. Within the patient group, naive, central memory and Treg TCRB repertoires appeared more similar to each other than within healthy donors.

The investigators reverse transcribed all of the isolated RNA, so they sequenced expressed TCRB transcripts. Libraries were prepared by immunoSEQ multiplex PCR; TCRdb keeps only in-frame clonotypes and omits some of them. Of fewer than 200,000 clones in the sample, approximately 13% were seen once. CDR1 and CDR2 from the germline V gene are MDHEN and SYDVKM. The V end was cut by 5 bases, the J end by 4 bases, with 8 bases between. The CDR3 extends over 12 amino acids. The origin of this receptor is a woman under 30 in good health. The rearrangement links TRBV28 to TRBJ1-2, with D perhaps TRBD1 (6 bases). The sequenced sample was central memory CD4+ T cells from blood. The CDR3 DNA is TGTGCCAGCAGTACAGGGTTCTATGGCTACACCTTC. Translating it yields CASSTGFYGYTF.